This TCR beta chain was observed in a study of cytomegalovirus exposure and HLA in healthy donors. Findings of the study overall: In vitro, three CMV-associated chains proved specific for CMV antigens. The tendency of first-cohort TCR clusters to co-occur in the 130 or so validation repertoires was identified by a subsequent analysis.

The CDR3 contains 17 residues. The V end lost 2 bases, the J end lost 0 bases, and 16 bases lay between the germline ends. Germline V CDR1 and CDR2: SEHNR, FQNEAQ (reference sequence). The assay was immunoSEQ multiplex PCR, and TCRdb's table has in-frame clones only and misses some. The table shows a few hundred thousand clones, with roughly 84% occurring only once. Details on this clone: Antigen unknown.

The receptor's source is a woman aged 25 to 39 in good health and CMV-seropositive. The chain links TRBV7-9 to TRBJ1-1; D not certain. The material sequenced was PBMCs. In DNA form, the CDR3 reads TGTGCCAGCAGCTTACTTCGTCCGGGGTCAATGAACACTGAAGCTTTCTTT. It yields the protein CASSLLRPGSMNTEAFF.